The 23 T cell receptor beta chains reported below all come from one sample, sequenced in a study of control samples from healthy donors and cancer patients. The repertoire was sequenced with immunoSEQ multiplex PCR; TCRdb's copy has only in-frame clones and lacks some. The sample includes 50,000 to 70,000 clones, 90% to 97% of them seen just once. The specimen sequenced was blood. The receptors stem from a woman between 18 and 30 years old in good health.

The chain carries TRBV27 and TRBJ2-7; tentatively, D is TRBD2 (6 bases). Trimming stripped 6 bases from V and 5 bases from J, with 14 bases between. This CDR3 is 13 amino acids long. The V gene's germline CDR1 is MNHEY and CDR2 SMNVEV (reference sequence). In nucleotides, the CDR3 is TGTGCCAGCAGCTGGGGGGTCGGGAACGAGCAGTACTTC. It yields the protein CASSWGVGNEQYF.

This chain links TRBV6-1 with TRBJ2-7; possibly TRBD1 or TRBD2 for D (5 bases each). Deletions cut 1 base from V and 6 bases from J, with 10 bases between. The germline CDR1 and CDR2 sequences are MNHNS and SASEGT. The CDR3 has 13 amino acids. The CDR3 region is CASSEGERGEQYF. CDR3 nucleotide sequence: TGTGCCAGCAGTGAAGGGGAGAGGGGCGAGCAGTACTTC.

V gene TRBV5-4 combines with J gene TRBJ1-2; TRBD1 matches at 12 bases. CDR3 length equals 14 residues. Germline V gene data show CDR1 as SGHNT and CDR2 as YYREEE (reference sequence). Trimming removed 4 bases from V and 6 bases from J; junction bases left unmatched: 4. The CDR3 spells CASSGDRGQNGYTF. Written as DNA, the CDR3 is TGTGCCAGCAGCGGGGACAGGGGGCAGAATGGCTACACCTTC.

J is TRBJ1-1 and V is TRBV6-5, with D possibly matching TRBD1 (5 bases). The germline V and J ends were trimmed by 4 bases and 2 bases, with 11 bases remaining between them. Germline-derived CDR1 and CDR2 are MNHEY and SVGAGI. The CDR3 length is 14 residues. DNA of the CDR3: TGTGCCAGCAGTTTGGGGACGGCCAACACTGAAGCTTTCTTT. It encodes CASSLGTANTEAFF.

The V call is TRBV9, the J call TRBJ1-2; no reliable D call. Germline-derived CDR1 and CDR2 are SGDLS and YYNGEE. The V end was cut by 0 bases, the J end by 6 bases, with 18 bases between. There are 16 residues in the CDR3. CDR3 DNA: TGTGCCAGCAGCGTAGCTACCGATGGCAGTCCCGATGGCTACACCTTC. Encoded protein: CASSVATDGSPDGYTF.

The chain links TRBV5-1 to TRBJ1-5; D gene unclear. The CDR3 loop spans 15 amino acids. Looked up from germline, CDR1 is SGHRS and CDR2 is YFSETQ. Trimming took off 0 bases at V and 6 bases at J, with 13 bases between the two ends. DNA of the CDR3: TGCGCCAGCAGCTTGGCCGGGGATTTGGCTCAGCCCCAGCATTTT. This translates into CASSLAGDLAQPQHF. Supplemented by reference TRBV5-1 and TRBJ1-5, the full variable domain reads KAGVTQTPRYLIKTRGQQVTLSCSPISGHRSVSWYQQTPGQGLQFLFEYFSETQRNKGNFPGRFSGRQFSNSRSEMNVSTLELGDSALYLCASSLAGDLAQPQHFGDGTRLSIL.

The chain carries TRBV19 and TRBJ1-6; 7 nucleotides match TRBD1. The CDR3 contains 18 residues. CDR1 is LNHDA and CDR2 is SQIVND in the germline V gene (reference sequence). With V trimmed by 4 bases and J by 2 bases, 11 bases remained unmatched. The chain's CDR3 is CASSKKGAGDTYNSPLHF. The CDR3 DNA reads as TGTGCCAGTAGTAAGAAGGGGGCAGGGGACACCTATAATTCACCCCTCCACTTT.

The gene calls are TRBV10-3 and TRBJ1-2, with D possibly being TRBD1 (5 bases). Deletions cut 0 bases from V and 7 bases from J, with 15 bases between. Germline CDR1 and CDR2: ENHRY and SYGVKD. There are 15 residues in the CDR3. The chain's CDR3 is CAISESAQRGVGYTF. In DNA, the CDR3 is TGTGCCATCAGTGAGTCCGCTCAACGGGGGGTTGGCTACACCTTC.

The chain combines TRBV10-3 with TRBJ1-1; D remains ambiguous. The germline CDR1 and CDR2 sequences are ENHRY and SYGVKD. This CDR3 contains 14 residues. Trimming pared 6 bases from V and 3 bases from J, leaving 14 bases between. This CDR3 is CAISSYVGDTEAFF. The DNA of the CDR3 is TGTGCCATCAGCTCATACGTAGGAGACACTGAAGCTTTCTTT.

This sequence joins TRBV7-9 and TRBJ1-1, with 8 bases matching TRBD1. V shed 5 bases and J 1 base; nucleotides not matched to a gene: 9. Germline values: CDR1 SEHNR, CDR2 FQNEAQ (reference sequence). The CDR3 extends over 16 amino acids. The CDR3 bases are TGTGCCAGCAGCAGGTCAGGGGGCCGGAGGAACACTGAAGCTTTCTTT. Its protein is CASSRSGGRRNTEAFF.

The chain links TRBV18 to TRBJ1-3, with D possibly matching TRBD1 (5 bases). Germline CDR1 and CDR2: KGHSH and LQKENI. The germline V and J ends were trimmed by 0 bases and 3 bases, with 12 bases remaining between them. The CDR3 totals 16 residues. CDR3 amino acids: CASSPPGLSYGNTIYF. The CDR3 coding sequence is TGTGCCAGCTCACCACCGGGACTTAGCTATGGAAACACCATATATTTT.

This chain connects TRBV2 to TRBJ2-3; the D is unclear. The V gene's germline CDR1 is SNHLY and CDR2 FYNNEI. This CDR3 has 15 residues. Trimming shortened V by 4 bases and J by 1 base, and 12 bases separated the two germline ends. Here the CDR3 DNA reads TGTGCCAGCAGTGGAGAAAGCTCCCGCACAGATACGCAGTATTTT. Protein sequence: CASSGESSRTDTQYF.

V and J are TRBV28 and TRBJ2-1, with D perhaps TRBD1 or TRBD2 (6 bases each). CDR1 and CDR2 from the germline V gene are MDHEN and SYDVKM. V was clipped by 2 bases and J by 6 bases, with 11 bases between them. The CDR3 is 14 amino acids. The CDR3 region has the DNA TGTGCCAGCAGTTTAAGGGGGGCTGGCAATGAGCAGTTCTTC. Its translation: CASSLRGAGNEQFF.

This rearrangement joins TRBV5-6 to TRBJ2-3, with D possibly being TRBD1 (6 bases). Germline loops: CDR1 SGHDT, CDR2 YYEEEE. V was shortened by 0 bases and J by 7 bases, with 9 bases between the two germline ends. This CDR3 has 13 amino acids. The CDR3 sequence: CASSLEGVYTQYF. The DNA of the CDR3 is TGTGCCAGCAGCTTGGAGGGGGTCTATACGCAGTATTTT. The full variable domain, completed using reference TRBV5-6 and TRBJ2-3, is DAGVTQSPTHLIKTRGQQVTLRCSPKSGHDTVSWYQQALGQGPQFIFQYYEEEERQRGNFPDRFSGHQFPNYSSELNVNALLLGDSALYLCASSLEGVYTQYFGPGTRLTVL.

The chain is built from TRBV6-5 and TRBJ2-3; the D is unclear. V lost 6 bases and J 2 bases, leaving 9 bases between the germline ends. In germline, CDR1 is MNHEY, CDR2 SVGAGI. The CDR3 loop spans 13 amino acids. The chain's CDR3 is CASSSPNTDTQYF. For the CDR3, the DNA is TGTGCCAGCAGCTCGCCTAACACAGATACGCAGTATTTT.

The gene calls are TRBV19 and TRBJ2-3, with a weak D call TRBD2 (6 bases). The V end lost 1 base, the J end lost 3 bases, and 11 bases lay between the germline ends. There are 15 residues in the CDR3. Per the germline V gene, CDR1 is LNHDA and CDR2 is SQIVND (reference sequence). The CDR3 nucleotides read TGTGCCAGTAGTATAGTTGCTGGAGGGACAGATACGCAGTATTTT. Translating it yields CASSIVAGGTDTQYF.

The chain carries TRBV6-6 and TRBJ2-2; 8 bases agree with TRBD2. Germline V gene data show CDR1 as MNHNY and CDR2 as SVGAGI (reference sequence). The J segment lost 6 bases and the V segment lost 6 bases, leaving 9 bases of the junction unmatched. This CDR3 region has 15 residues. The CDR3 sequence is CASSPGGAGSGELFF. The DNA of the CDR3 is TGTGCCAGCAGCCCCGGGGGGGCAGGATCCGGGGAGCTGTTTTTT.

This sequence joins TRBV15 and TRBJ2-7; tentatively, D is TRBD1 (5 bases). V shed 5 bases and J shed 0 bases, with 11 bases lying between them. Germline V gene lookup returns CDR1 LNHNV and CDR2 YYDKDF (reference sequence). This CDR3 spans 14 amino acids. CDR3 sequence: CATSGQLSSYEQYF. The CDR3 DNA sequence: TGTGCCACCAGCGGACAACTTAGCTCCTACGAGCAGTACTTC.

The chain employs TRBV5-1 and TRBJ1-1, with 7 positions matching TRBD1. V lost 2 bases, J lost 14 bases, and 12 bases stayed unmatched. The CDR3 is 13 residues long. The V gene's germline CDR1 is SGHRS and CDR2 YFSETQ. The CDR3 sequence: CASSLGGGTATFF. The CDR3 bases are TGCGCCAGCAGCTTAGGGGGAGGGACAGCAACGTTCTTT.

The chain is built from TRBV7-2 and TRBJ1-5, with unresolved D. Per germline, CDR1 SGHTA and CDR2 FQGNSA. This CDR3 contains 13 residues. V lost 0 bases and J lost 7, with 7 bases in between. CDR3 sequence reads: CASSLAIRQPQHF. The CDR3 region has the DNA TGTGCCAGCAGCTTAGCTATCCGGCAGCCCCAGCATTTT.

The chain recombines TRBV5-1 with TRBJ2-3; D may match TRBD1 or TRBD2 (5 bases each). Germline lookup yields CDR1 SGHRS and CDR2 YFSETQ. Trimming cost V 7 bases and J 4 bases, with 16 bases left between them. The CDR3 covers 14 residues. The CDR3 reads CASGDEGLPDTQYF. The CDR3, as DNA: TGCGCCAGCGGGGACGAGGGGTTACCAGATACGCAGTATTTT. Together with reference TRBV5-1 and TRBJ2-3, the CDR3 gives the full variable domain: KAGVTQTPRYLIKTRGQQVTLSCSPISGHRSVSWYQQTPGQGLQFLFEYFSETQRNKGNFPGRFSGRQFSNSRSEMNVSTLELGDSALYLCASGDEGLPDTQYFGPGTRLTVL.

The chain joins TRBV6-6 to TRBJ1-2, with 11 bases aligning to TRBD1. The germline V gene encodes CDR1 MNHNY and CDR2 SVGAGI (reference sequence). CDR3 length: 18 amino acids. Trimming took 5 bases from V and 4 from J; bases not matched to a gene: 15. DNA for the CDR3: TGTGCCAGCAGTCCCAGCCGGGACAGGGGGATTGTGGGCTATGGCTACACCTTC. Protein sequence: CASSPSRDRGIVGYGYTF.

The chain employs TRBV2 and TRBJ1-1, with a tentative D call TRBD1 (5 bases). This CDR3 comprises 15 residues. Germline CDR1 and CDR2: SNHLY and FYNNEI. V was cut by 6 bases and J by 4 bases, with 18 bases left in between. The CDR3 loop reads CASRRDLVKGTEAFF. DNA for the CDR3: TGTGCCAGCAGGAGGGACCTAGTGAAAGGCACTGAAGCTTTCTTT.